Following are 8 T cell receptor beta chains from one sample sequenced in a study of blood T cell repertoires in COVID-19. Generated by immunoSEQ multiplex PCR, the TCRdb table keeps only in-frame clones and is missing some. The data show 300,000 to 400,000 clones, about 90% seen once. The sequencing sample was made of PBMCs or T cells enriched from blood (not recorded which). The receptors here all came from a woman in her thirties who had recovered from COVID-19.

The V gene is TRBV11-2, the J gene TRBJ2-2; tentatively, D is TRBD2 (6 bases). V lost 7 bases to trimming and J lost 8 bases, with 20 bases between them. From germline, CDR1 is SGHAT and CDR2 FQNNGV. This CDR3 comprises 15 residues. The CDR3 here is CASNPGRGSIGELFF. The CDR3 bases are TGTGCCAGCAACCCAGGACGGGGGAGTATTGGGGAGCTGTTTTTT.

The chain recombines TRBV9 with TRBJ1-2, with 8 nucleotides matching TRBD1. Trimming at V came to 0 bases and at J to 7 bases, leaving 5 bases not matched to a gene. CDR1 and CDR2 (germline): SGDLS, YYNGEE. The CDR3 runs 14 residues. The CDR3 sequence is CASSVEVRGLGYTF. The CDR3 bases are TGTGCCAGCAGCGTAGAAGTCAGGGGGCTTGGCTACACCTTC.

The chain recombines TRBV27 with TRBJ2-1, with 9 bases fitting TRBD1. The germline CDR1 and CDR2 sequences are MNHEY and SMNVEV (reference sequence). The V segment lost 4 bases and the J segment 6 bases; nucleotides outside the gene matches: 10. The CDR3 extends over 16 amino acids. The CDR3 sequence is CASSSYRGRWTNEQFF. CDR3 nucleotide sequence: TGTGCCAGCAGTTCGTACAGGGGGCGTTGGACCAATGAGCAGTTCTTC.

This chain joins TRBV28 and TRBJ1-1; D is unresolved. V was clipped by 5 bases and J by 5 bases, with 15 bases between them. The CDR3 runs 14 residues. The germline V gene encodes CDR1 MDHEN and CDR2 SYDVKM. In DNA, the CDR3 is TGTGCCAGCAGTGGATTACAGAGAAGGACTGAAGCTTTCTTT. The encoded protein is CASSGLQRRTEAFF. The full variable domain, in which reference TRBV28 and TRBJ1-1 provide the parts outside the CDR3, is DVKVTQSSRYLVKRTGEKVFLECVQDMDHENMFWYRQDPGLGLRLIYFSYDVKMKEKGDIPEGYSVSREKKERFSLILESASTNQTSMYLCASSGLQRRTEAFFGQGTRLTVV.

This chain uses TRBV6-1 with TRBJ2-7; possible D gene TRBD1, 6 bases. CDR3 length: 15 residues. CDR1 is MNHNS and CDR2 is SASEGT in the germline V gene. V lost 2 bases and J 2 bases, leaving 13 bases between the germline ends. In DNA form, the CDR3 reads TGTGCCAGCAGTGAATGGGCAGGGGATGCCTACGAGCAGTACTTC. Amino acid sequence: CASSEWAGDAYEQYF.

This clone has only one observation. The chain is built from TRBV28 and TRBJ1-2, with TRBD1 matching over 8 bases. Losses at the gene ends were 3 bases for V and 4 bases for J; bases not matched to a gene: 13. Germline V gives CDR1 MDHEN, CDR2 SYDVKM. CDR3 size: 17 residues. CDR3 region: CASSFDRPDRGAYGYTF. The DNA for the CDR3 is TGTGCCAGCAGTTTTGACCGCCCTGACAGGGGCGCCTATGGCTACACCTTC.

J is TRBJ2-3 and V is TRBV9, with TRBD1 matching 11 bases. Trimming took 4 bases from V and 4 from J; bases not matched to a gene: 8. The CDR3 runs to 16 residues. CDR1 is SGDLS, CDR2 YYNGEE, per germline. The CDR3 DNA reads TGTGCCAGCAGCCCTCGGACAGGGGGCGACGCAGATACGCAGTATTTT. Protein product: CASSPRTGGDADTQYF.

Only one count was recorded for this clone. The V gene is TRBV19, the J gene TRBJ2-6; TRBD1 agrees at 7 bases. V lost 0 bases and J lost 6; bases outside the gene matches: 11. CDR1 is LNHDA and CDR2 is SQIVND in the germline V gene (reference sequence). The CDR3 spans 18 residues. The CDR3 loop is CASSIDGGTVPLANVLTF. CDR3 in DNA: TGTGCCAGTAGTATAGATGGTGGGACAGTCCCTCTGGCCAACGTCCTGACTTTC.